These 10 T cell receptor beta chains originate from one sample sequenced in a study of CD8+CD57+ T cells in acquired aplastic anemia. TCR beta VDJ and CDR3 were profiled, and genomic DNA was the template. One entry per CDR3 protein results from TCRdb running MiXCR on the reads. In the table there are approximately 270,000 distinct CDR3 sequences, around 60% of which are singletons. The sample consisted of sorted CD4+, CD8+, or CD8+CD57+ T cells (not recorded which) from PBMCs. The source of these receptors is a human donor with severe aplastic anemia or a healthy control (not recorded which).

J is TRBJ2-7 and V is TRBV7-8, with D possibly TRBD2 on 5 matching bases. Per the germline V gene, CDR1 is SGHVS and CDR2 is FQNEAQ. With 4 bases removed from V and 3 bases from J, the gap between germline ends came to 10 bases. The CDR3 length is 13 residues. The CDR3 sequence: CASSSHTSYEQYF. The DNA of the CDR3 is TGTGCCAGCAGCTCACATACTAGCTACGAGCAGTACTTC. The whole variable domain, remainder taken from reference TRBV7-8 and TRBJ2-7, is GAGVSQSPRYKVAKRGQDVALRCDPISGHVSLFWYQQALGQGPEFLTYFQNEAQLDKSGLPSDRFFAERPEGSVSTLKIQRTQQEDSAVYLCASSSHTSYEQYFGPGTRLTVT.

Written as DNA, the CDR3 is TGCAGTGGGGGACAGATTTCTGGGGCCAACGTCCTGACTTTC. It is translated as CSGGQISGANVLTF. The gene calls are TRBV20-1 and TRBJ2-6, with 7 bases identical to TRBD1. This CDR3 is 14 amino acids long. With V trimmed by 7 bases and J by 1 base, 4 bases remained unmatched. CDR1 is DFQATT, CDR2 SNEGSKA, per germline (reference sequence).

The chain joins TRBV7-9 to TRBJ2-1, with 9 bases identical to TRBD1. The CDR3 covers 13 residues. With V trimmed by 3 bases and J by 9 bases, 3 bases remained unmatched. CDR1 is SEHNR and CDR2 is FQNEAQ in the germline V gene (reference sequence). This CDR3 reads CASSFGTGSEQFF. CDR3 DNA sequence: TGTGCCAGCAGCTTCGGGACAGGGAGTGAGCAGTTCTTC. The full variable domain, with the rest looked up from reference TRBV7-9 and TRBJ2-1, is DTGVSQNPRHKITKRGQNVTFRCDPISEHNRLYWYRQTLGQGPEFLTYFQNEAQLEKSRLLSDRFSAERPKGSFSTLEIQRTEQGDSAMYLCASSFGTGSEQFFGPGTRLTVL.

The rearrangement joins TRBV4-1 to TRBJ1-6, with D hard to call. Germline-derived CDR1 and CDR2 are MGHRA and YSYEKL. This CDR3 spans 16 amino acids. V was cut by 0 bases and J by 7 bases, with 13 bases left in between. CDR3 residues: CASSQDTSGKNSPLHF. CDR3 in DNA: TGCGCCAGCAGCCAAGATACTTCGGGAAAGAATTCACCCCTCCACTTT.

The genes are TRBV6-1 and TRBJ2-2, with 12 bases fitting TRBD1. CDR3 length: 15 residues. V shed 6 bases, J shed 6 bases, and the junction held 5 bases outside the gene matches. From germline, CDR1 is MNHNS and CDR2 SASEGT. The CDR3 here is CASSSGTGGAGELFF. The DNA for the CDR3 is TGTGCCAGCAGCTCCGGGACAGGGGGCGCCGGGGAGCTGTTTTTT.

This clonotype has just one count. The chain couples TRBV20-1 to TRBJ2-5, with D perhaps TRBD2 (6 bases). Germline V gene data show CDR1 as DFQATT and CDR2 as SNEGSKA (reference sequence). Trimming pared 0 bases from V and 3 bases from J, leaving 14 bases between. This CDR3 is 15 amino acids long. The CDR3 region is CSARDPRDSKETQYF. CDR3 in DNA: TGCAGTGCTAGAGACCCCCGGGACTCCAAAGAGACCCAGTACTTC.

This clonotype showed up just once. The CDR3, as DNA: TGCAGTGCTAGCGGGGGGGGTGAACAGTTCTTC. Translated: CSASGGGEQFF. The rearrangement uses TRBV20-1 and TRBJ2-1; 8 nucleotides align to TRBD2. Germline V gene sequence: CDR1 DFQATT, CDR2 SNEGSKA (reference sequence). With V trimmed by 3 bases and J by 13 bases, 5 bases remained unmatched. This CDR3 spans 11 amino acids.

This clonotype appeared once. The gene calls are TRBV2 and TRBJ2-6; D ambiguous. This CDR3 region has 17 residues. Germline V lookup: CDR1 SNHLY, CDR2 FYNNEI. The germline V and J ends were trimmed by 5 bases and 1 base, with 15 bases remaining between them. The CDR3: CASSPRHHRSGANVLTF. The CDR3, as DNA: TGTGCCAGCAGTCCACGACATCATCGATCTGGGGCCAACGTCCTGACTTTC.

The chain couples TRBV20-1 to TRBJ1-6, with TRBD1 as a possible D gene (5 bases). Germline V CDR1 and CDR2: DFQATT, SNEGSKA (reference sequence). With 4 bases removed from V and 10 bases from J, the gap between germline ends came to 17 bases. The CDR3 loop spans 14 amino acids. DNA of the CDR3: TGCAGTGCTACACGTGGGGACGGGTCCTCACCCCTCCACTTT. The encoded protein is CSATRGDGSSPLHF.

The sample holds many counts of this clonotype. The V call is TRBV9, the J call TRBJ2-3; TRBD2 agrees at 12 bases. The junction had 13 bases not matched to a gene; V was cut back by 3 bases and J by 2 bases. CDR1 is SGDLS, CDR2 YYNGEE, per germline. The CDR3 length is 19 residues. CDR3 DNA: TGTGCCAGCAGCGCCCCGGGGGGGCTAGCGGGGGGGAACACAGATACGCAGTATTTT. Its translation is CASSAPGGLAGGNTDTQYF.